This T cell receptor (beta chain) was recorded in a study of radiotherapy plus CTLA-4 blockade in lung cancer (dated by TCRdb to the late 2010s). The study in broad terms: Among enrolled patients, under 20% had an objective response and 31% reached disease control.

The germline V gene gives CDR1 as SGHRS and CDR2 as YFSETQ. The germline ends are 8 bases apart after V is trimmed by 4 bases and J by 1 base. The CDR3 runs 13 amino acids, cysteine and phenylalanine included. Only CDR3 DNA remains: 39 bases, in frame from the first base. The library was prepared using the immunoSEQ multiplex PCR assay. TCRdb provides this immuneACCESS table in a form limited to in-frame rearrangements. Some clones are lacking; in checked studies, under half of them reflect an unresolved V gene, and why the rest are absent is not known. In this sample the table shows about 91,000 clones, 55% to 75% of which occur a single time. 11% to 15% of the sample belongs to the ten largest clones. The study evaluated CTLA-4 blockade (ipilimumab) given together with focal radiation therapy in patients who had chemo-refractory metastatic non-small-cell lung cancer. As regards this clone: What this receptor recognizes is not known. Per-base qualities were not stored, and no clone one base away is much larger.

General findings and caveats noted by the study authors: The strongest predictors of response were reported to be early dynamic shifts in blood T cell clones along with a rise in serum interferon-beta following radiation. After treatment with radiotherapy and ipilimumab, TCR clones that came from tumors expanded in the peripheral blood.

This specimen was peripheral blood, taken from a patient treated with radiotherapy plus ipilimumab. This sequence was found in a human donor with non-small cell lung cancer that progressed on radiotherapy plus ipilimumab. The chain links TRBV5-1 with TRBJ1-2; TRBD1 might be the D gene, on 6 matching bases. The CDR3 in this case is CASSKDSNYGYTF. DNA sequence: TGCGCCAGCAGCAAGGACAGTAACTATGGCTACACCTTC.